This TCR beta chain was sequenced in a study of CD8 T cells in Susac syndrome (dated 2019 in TCRdb). Study-wide context: Whether CD8+ T cell activation and differentiation in Susac syndrome was antigen driven was tested using repertoire sequencing. The clonality of the CD8+ T cell repertoire was compared across around twelve healthy donors, about 14 Susac syndrome patients and around 15 multiple sclerosis patients. Overall study results and their limits: The number of individuals in the TCR sequencing and HLA analysis was recognized as being relatively small.

As concerns this clonotype: Its antigen is still unknown. No base quality information exists; no much larger clone differs at one position.

CDR1 and CDR2, looked up from the germline V gene (reference sequence), are LGHDT and YNNKEL. The trim is 2 bases for V and 7 bases for J, with a gap of 17 bases between the germline ends. CDR3 length: 15 amino acids, cysteine to phenylalanine. Kept here is only the CDR3 DNA, which spans 45 bases and is read in frame from base 1. RNA was extracted with the RNeasy kit and roughly 0.45 to 1 ug was reverse transcribed using random hexamers. The immunoSEQ multiplex PCR assay, covering 54 Vbeta and 13 Jbeta segments, was used to amplify TCR beta CDR3 regions. PCR amplification bias was corrected using a synthetic template baseline for primer optimization and computational correction. The original methods were these. Only productive sequences were kept, with reads annotated to V, D and J genes according to IMGT and analyzed in immunoSEQ Analyzer. Clonality was calculated as one minus the Shannon entropy normalized by log2 of the number of productive unique sequences. Public and private clones were assessed among the 100 most prevalent clones of each patient and control. Clones were defined as Susac-specific when absent from the healthy and MS cohorts, from some 1,100 published viral clones and from other ImmuneACCESS disease sequences. Using fastp at Q25 and MiXCR, TCRdb reprocessed the public reads and kept productive beta chains. Identical CDR3 protein sequences are pooled into one entry, listed with their most common genes and DNA. TCRdb, not the original authors, processed these V and J calls. This sample is represented by around 300,000 distinct CDR3 sequences; about nine tenths of them were singletons. The ten top clones hold around 0.18% of the sample.

High-throughput TCR beta sequencing profiled peripheral blood CD8+ and CD4+ T cells from healthy donors, Susac syndrome patients and multiple sclerosis patients. Multiple sclerosis controls were treatment-naive patients with stable or active relapsing-remitting disease fulfilling revised McDonald criteria. Bulk CD8+ and CD4+ T cells were purified magnetically by negative isolation, whereas CD8+ TEMRA cells were enriched by FACS. Blood was drawn into EDTA tubes, processed within 24 hours, and PBMCs were isolated by density gradient centrifugation. PBMCs intended for TCR sequencing were frozen in liquid nitrogen and were later thawed in a 37 degrees C water bath. Purity of sorted or isolated CD4+, CD8+ and CD8+ TEMRA cells was at least 90%.

The chain couples TRBV3-1 to TRBJ1-2; a tentative D call is TRBD1 (5 bases match). The sample comprised CD8+ T cells from PBMCs. The sequence came from a human donor with multiple sclerosis. DNA sequence: TGTGCCAGCAGCCAAACCCCCGGGGGAGGAGGTGGCTACACCTTC. It is translated as CASSQTPGGGGGYTF. The entire variable domain, with the stretches around the CDR3 drawn from the reference TRBV3-1 and TRBJ1-2 proteins, is DTAVSQTPKYLVTQMGNDKSIKCEQNLGHDTMYWYKQDSKKFLKIMFSYNNKELIINETVPNRFSPKSPDKAHLNLHINSLELGDSAVYFCASSQTPGGGGGYTFGSGTRLTVV.